This section outlines one T cell receptor beta chain sequence together with its context. The sample belongs to a study of blood T cell repertoires in COVID-19. Across the study: There were acute and convalescent COVID-19 samples, and they came from the United States, Italy and Spain. PBMCs, B-cell-depleted T cells, or T cells were the source of the cDNA or gDNA that made up the material.

The germline V gene encodes CDR1 SGHRS and CDR2 YFSETQ. The CDR3 covers 13 residues. The J segment lost 8 bases and the V segment lost 0 bases, leaving 2 bases of the junction unmatched. Source study methods: Counts of nucleated cells, estimated from reference gene primer amplification, were obtained. The repertoire was sequenced with immunoSEQ multiplex PCR; TCRdb's copy has only in-frame clones and lacks some. That table is the source of V, J and clone size, and D and trimming were worked out from the DNA. This sample carries under 150,000 clones, about 91% of them seen once, and the ten largest clones take 28%.

Source material: peripheral blood. The V gene is TRBV5-1, the J gene TRBJ2-1, with TRBD2 matching over 7 bases. This TCR came from a human donor in a cohort sampled during active COVID-19. For the CDR3, the DNA is TGCGCCAGCAGCTTGGCGGCGGGGGATGAGCAGTTCTTC. Its protein product is CASSLAAGDEQFF.